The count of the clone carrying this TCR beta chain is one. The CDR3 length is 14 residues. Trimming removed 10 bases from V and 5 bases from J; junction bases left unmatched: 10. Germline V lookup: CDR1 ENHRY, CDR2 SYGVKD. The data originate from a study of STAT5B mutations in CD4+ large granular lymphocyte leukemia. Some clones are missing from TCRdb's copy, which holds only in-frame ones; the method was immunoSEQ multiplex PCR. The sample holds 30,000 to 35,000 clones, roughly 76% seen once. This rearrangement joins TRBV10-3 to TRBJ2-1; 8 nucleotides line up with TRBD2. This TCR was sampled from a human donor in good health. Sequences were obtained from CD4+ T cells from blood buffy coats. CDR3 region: CATAAGGTHNEQFF. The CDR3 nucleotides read TGTGCCACCGCGGCGGGAGGCACCCACAATGAGCAGTTCTTC.